The 21 T cell receptor beta chains in this list originate from one sample, sequenced in a study of OX40 agonist ivuxolimab in advanced cancers. Profiled with immunoSEQ multiplex PCR; TCRdb holds only in-frame clones, not every one. The table has about 18,000 clones, around three quarters seen once. Sequenced material: CD4+ or CD8+ T cells sorted from blood, taken in a trial of the OX40 agonist ivuxolimab. The receptors stem from an adult with an advanced solid tumor such as melanoma, head and neck, liver or kidney cancer.

The chain combines TRBV6-1 with TRBJ2-2; 7 bases fit TRBD1. This CDR3 has 18 amino acids. CDR1 MNHNS and CDR2 SASEGT come from the germline V gene. V shed 1 base and J 0 bases; nucleotides not matched to a gene: 8. The CDR3 sequence is CASSEVGGLLANTGELFF. The CDR3 nucleotides are TGTGCCAGCAGTGAAGTAGGGGGCTTACTCGCGAACACCGGGGAGCTGTTTTTT.

This chain uses TRBV10-1 with TRBJ2-5; D not certain. The germline gives CDR1 WNHNN, CDR2 SYGVQD (reference sequence). Trimming stripped 0 bases from V and 0 bases from J, with 5 bases between. The CDR3 loop spans 14 amino acids. The CDR3 region is CASSESGYQETQYF. CDR3 coding DNA: TGCGCCAGCAGTGAGTCGGGCTACCAAGAGACCCAGTACTTC.

This clone has a handful of counts. V gene TRBV19 combines with J gene TRBJ2-7, with a tentative D call TRBD2 (6 bases). This CDR3 comprises 11 residues. Germline V gene sequence: CDR1 LNHDA, CDR2 SQIVND (reference sequence). Trimming removed 7 bases at V and 3 bases at J, with 7 bases between. CDR3 coding DNA: TGTGCCAGTATGGGGGGCTACGAGCAGTACTTC. Residues: CASMGGYEQYF. Complete variable domain (other parts from reference TRBV19 and TRBJ2-7): DGGITQSPKYLFRKEGQNVTLSCEQNLNHDAMYWYRQDPGQGLRLIYYSQIVNDFQKGDIAEGYSVSREKKESFPLTVTSAQKNPTAFYLCASMGGYEQYFGPGTRLTVT.

This clone is classed as medium-sized. The chain joins TRBV27 to TRBJ1-1; tentative D call: TRBD1 (6 bases). The CDR3 extends over 14 amino acids. The V end lost 4 bases, the J end lost 4 bases, and 13 bases lay between the germline ends. CDR1 and CDR2 (germline): MNHEY, SMNVEV (reference sequence). For the CDR3, the DNA is TGTGCCAGCAGTTCGGACTACAGGGCCACTGAAGCTTTCTTT. Residues: CASSSDYRATEAFF.

The chain joins TRBV5-1 to TRBJ1-2; D ambiguous. The V and J ends lost 0 bases and 6 bases respectively, with 9 bases between them. Germline values: CDR1 SGHRS, CDR2 YFSETQ. This CDR3 has 13 residues. This CDR3 is CASSLGTANGYTF. CDR3 DNA: TGCGCCAGCAGCTTGGGGACGGCTAATGGCTACACCTTC.

A word on this clone: Mismatch with germline at one junction end may stem from a read error. The J gene is TRBJ1-1, the V gene TRBV5-5, with 8 bases fitting TRBD1. The CDR3 covers 15 residues. Germline CDR1 SGHKS, CDR2 YYEKEE (reference sequence). The CDR3 DNA reads as TGCGCCAGCAGCCAATACAGGGGGGCGCACACTGAAGCTTTCTTT. Amino acids: CASSQYRGAHTEAFF.

This chain connects TRBV10-3 to TRBJ2-7, with 8 nucleotides matching TRBD1. Germline V gene sequence: CDR1 ENHRY, CDR2 SYGVKD. The CDR3 runs to 14 residues. V trimming: 3 bases; J trimming: 3 bases; junction bases outside the gene matches: 4. CDR3 sequence (DNA): TGTGCCATCAGTGACCCCGGACAGGGCTACGAGCAGTACTTC. Protein sequence: CAISDPGQGYEQYF.

The V and J genes are TRBV27 and TRBJ2-3; D remains unclear. This CDR3 spans 14 amino acids. Germline V gene lookup returns CDR1 MNHEY and CDR2 SMNVEV (reference sequence). Trimming removed 6 bases from V and 1 base from J, with 11 bases in between. The CDR3 here is CASSPDLGTDTQYF. In DNA form, the CDR3 reads TGTGCCAGCAGCCCCGACCTCGGCACAGATACGCAGTATTTT.

The chain employs TRBV7-8 and TRBJ2-1; 7 bases fit TRBD1. V was pared by 3 bases and J by 5 bases, with 1 base of the junction left unmatched. CDR3 length equals 13 residues. Germline V gives CDR1 SGHVS, CDR2 FQNEAQ. The CDR3 DNA is TGTGCCAGCAGCTTCCAGGGGGACAATGAGCAGTTCTTC. It encodes CASSFQGDNEQFF.

This rearrangement joins TRBV2 to TRBJ1-1; 7 nucleotides agree with TRBD1. V shed 6 bases, J shed 3 bases, and the junction held 10 bases outside the gene matches. The germline V gene encodes CDR1 SNHLY and CDR2 FYNNEI. The CDR3 has 15 amino acids. CDR3 DNA sequence: TGTGCCAGCAGAGACAGGGCTTTAGGTGACACTGAAGCTTTCTTT. Translated: CASRDRALGDTEAFF. The full variable domain, in which reference TRBV2 and TRBJ1-1 provide the parts outside the CDR3, is EPEVTQTPSHQVTQMGQEVILRCVPISNHLYFYWYRQILGQKVEFLVSFYNNEISEKSEIFDDQFSVERPDGSNFTLKIRSTKLEDSAMYFCASRDRALGDTEAFFGQGTRLTVV.

This chain joins TRBV4-1 and TRBJ1-5, with TRBD1 matching over 9 bases. The germline CDR1 and CDR2 sequences are MGHRA and YSYEKL. This CDR3 comprises 19 residues. The V segment lost 0 bases and the J segment 6 bases; nucleotides outside the gene matches: 15. DNA of the CDR3: TGCGCCAGCAGCCAAGAGGGGACCTTGTTACAGGGGGCGCGTCAGCCCCAGCATTTT. Translating it yields CASSQEGTLLQGARQPQHF.

This chain uses TRBV30 with TRBJ2-2; D is possibly TRBD2 (5 bases). The CDR3 length is 12 residues. V was clipped by 3 bases and J by 7 bases, with 9 bases between them. The germline V gene has CDR1 GTSNPN and CDR2 SVGIG (reference sequence). The CDR3 bases are TGTGCCTGGAGGAGCGGCAACGGGGAGCTGTTTTTT. This sequence encodes CAWRSGNGELFF. Full variable domain (outside the CDR3, taken from reference TRBV30 and TRBJ2-2): SQTIHQWPATLVQPVGSPLSLECTVEGTSNPNLYWYRQAAGRGLQLLFYSVGIGQISSEVPQNLSASRPQDRQFILSSKKLLLSDSGFYLCAWRSGNGELFFGEGSRLTVL.

By its share, this clone is medium-sized (0.01 to 0.1%). The chain recombines TRBV7-9 with TRBJ2-1; a weak D match, TRBD1 (6 bases). The CDR3 is 15 residues long. Germline CDR1 and CDR2: SEHNR and FQNEAQ (reference sequence). Trimming left V 6 bases short and J 2 bases short, with 14 bases between. DNA of the CDR3: TGTGCCAGCAGTCGTCCCGGGACAACCTACAATGAGCAGTTCTTC. As protein: CASSRPGTTYNEQFF. Full variable domain (outside the CDR3, taken from reference TRBV7-9 and TRBJ2-1): DTGVSQNPRHKITKRGQNVTFRCDPISEHNRLYWYRQTLGQGPEFLTYFQNEAQLEKSRLLSDRFSAERPKGSFSTLEIQRTEQGDSAMYLCASSRPGTTYNEQFFGPGTRLTVL.

This rearrangement joins TRBV28 to TRBJ2-2, with 7 bases aligning to TRBD2. With V trimmed by 11 bases and J by 7 bases, 4 bases remained unmatched. The CDR3 loop spans 11 amino acids. CDR1 is MDHEN, CDR2 SYDVKM, per germline. The CDR3 loop reads CAGGGNGELFF. The CDR3 coding sequence is TGTGCCGGGGGAGGGAACGGGGAGCTGTTTTTT.

This clone has only one observation. The chain combines TRBV30 with TRBJ2-2; no reliable D call. V lost 4 bases and J lost 0, with 12 bases in between. CDR1 and CDR2 from the germline V gene are GTSNPN and SVGIG (reference sequence). The CDR3 is 15 amino acids. CDR3 protein: CAWTEDHSNTGELFF. Written as DNA, the CDR3 is TGTGCCTGGACCGAGGATCATTCGAACACCGGGGAGCTGTTTTTT.

Regarding this clone: This could be a read error, since a much larger clone is one nucleotide away. V gene TRBV11-2 combines with J gene TRBJ2-2, with 8 bases matching TRBD2. Germline V gene lookup returns CDR1 SGHAT and CDR2 FQNNGV. The CDR3 is 15 residues long. CDR3 DNA sequence: TGTACCAGCAGCCCACTAGCGGCGAACACCGGGGAGCTGTTTTTT. Protein product: CTSSPLAANTGELFF.

The chain links TRBV6-5 to TRBJ1-5; 10 nucleotides align to TRBD1. The germline CDR1 and CDR2 sequences are MNHEY and SVGAGI. With V trimmed by 6 bases and J by 6 bases, 8 bases remained unmatched. The CDR3 covers 15 residues. CDR3 sequence: CASSWGTGVGQPQHF. CDR3 nucleotide sequence: TGTGCCAGCAGCTGGGGGACAGGGGTCGGTCAGCCCCAGCATTTT.

The CDR3, as DNA: TGTGCCATCAGTGTGGACGGGAGCTCCTACGAGCAGTACTTC. As protein: CAISVDGSSYEQYF. The chain combines TRBV10-3 with TRBJ2-7, with D possibly being TRBD2 (6 bases). V lost 4 bases to trimming and J lost 0 bases, with 10 bases between them. The CDR3 totals 14 residues. Per the germline V gene, CDR1 is ENHRY and CDR2 is SYGVKD.

The chain has TRBV29-1 and TRBJ2-7, with D maybe TRBD1 (6 bases). The germline CDR1 and CDR2 sequences are SQVTM and ANQGSEA. Trimming stripped 4 bases from V and 0 bases from J, with 7 bases between. The CDR3 totals 12 residues. CDR3 amino acids: CSVGDISYEQYF. The CDR3 region has the DNA TGCAGCGTTGGGGACATCTCCTACGAGCAGTACTTC.

The rearrangement links TRBV9 to TRBJ2-1; D might be TRBD1 (6 bases). This CDR3 is 17 amino acids long. Germline assignment: CDR1 SGDLS and CDR2 YYNGEE. The V and J ends lost 1 base and 7 bases respectively, with 21 bases between them. CDR3 residues: CASSVHRWTEDSNEQFF. The CDR3, as DNA: TGTGCCAGCAGCGTACACCGGTGGACAGAAGATAGTAATGAGCAGTTCTTC.

The chain recombines TRBV10-3 with TRBJ2-1, with 9 nucleotides matching TRBD2. The V and J ends lost 6 bases and 6 bases, in that order; junction bases with no gene match: 3. The CDR3 loop spans 13 amino acids. Germline V gene lookup returns CDR1 ENHRY and CDR2 SYGVKD. The CDR3 reads CAISPSGANEQFF. The CDR3 coding sequence is TGTGCCATCAGCCCTAGCGGGGCCAATGAGCAGTTCTTC.